In this sample, the clone carrying this T cell receptor beta chain turned up a few times. Its target is unknown. Donors ranged from roughly 6 to 90 years old and were healthy Caucasians in Russia. Primers used in a second PCR of roughly 7 to 12 cycles were a sample-barcoded 5' primer and a J-beta primer mix. A 12-random-nucleotide template-switch adaptor tagged each cDNA molecule. One entry per CDR3 protein results from TCRdb running MiXCR on the 5' RACE reads. The sample lists 1.5 million to 2 million distinct CDR3 sequences, about 30% occurring once. CDR1 and CDR2 (germline): SGHVS, FQNEAQ. The CDR3 is made up of 16 amino acids. V lost 5 bases, J lost 0 bases, and 14 bases lay in between. This specimen comes from a study of blood T cells in healthy people across ages. Study-wide points: Across the age range, TCR beta diversity per million T cells fell in a roughly linear way. Diversity was higher, and naive CD4+ cells more numerous, in long-lived donors than in aged donors.

The sequence was obtained from a woman aged 30 to 39 in good health. Sequenced input: blood. The chain recombines TRBV7-8 with TRBJ2-4; D remains ambiguous. The CDR3 loop reads CASSIGRVQAKNIQYF. CDR3 in DNA: TGTGCCAGCAGCATAGGACGGGTCCAAGCCAAAAACATTCAGTACTTC.